One sample yielded the 10 T cell receptor beta chains listed below, sequenced in a study of T-cell reconstitution after alpha-beta-depleted transplantation in children. Construction of the TCRbeta library involved unique molecular identifiers. From the PCR reads, TCRdb called clonotypes with MiXCR, one entry per CDR3 protein. The sample has roughly 420,000 distinct CDR3 sequences; around 15% are singletons. Material: PBMCs, mostly from graft donor cells, obtained 360 days after TCRalphabeta/CD19-depleted stem cell transplant. Receptor source: a boy younger than two who had a stem cell transplant for Wiskott-Aldrich syndrome, so the T cells may come from the graft donor.

This clonotype has just a few counts. This chain uses TRBV7-9 with TRBJ2-1; tentative D call: TRBD1 (7 bases). The germline V and J ends were trimmed by 5 bases and 5 bases, with 13 bases remaining between them. Germline V gene sequence: CDR1 SEHNR, CDR2 FQNEAQ (reference sequence). This CDR3 is 14 amino acids long. Written as DNA, the CDR3 is TGTGCCAGCAGCATACAGGGGACTGACAATGAGCAGTTCTTC. It yields the protein CASSIQGTDNEQFF. Together with reference TRBV7-9 and TRBJ2-1, the CDR3 gives the full variable domain: DTGVSQNPRHKITKRGQNVTFRCDPISEHNRLYWYRQTLGQGPEFLTYFQNEAQLEKSRLLSDRFSAERPKGSFSTLEIQRTEQGDSAMYLCASSIQGTDNEQFFGPGTRLTVL.

V and J are TRBV12-3 or TRBV12-4 and TRBJ2-3; 9 bases fit TRBD1. The CDR3 is 17 amino acids. Trimming cost V 2 bases and J 5 bases; bases outside gene matches: 11. The CDR3, as DNA: TGTGCCAGCAGTTTATGGTCAAACAGGGGGCACAGAGATACGCAGTATTTT. Residues: CASSLWSNRGHRDTQYF.

This clonotype has only a few counts. The chain is built from TRBV24-1 and TRBJ2-1; the match to TRBD2 covers 7 bases. V was pared by 5 bases and J by 2 bases, with 5 bases of the junction left unmatched. Germline CDR1 reads KGHDR; CDR2 reads SFDVKD. This CDR3 spans 15 amino acids. The CDR3 region is CATSGRSGTYNEQFF. CDR3 DNA sequence: TGTGCCACCAGTGGTCGGAGCGGGACCTACAATGAGCAGTTCTTC.

The CDR3 sequence: CASSSLGEYEQYF. The CDR3 DNA is TGTGCCAGCTCATCCTTGGGAGAATACGAGCAGTACTTC. The V gene is TRBV18, the J gene TRBJ2-7; the D gene is possibly TRBD2 (5 bases). This CDR3 comprises 13 residues. V was cut by 5 bases and J by 4 bases, with 12 bases left in between. In germline, CDR1 is KGHSH, CDR2 LQKENI.

The chain joins TRBV7-6 to TRBJ2-7; 8 bases are a match to TRBD1. The J segment lost 2 bases and the V segment lost 5 bases, leaving 8 bases of the junction unmatched. The germline gives CDR1 SGHVS, CDR2 FNYEAQ. CDR3 length: 15 amino acids. The CDR3 bases are TGTGCCAGCAGCCAAATACCAGGGGGCGCCTACGAGCAGTACTTC. It specifies CASSQIPGGAYEQYF.

This clonotype was recorded a few times. The rearrangement uses TRBV6-1 and TRBJ2-7, with TRBD2 matching over 9 bases. Germline assignment: CDR1 MNHNS and CDR2 SASEGT. The CDR3 is made up of 16 amino acids. V was pared by 2 bases and J by 3 bases, with 8 bases of the junction left unmatched. Written as DNA, the CDR3 is TGTGCCAGCAGTGAACACTGGCGGGAGGGCGTCTACGAGCAGTACTTC. It is translated as CASSEHWREGVYEQYF.

The rearrangement links TRBV12-3 or TRBV12-4 to TRBJ2-1; TRBD1 aligns across 10 bases. V was clipped by 5 bases and J by 5 bases; unmatched bases: 6. CDR3 size: 15 residues. The CDR3 coding sequence is TGTGCCAGCAGTCTCAGGACAGGGGGGAACAATGAGCAGTTCTTC. Protein: CASSLRTGGNNEQFF.

This clonotype was seen a few times. The chain carries TRBV7-2 and TRBJ2-3; TRBD2 might be the D (7 bases). The CDR3 is 17 amino acids. CDR1 is SGHTA, CDR2 FQGNSA, per germline. The ends were cut back, 1 base at V and 4 bases at J, with 18 bases in the middle. The CDR3 DNA sequence: TGTGCCAGCAGCTTAGGTCCCCTAGCCGGGGGGCCAGATACGCAGTATTTT. Protein product: CASSLGPLAGGPDTQYF.

This clonotype occurred once. The chain links TRBV24-1 to TRBJ1-5, with a weak D call TRBD1 (5 bases). Germline CDR1 KGHDR, CDR2 SFDVKD. The ends were cut back, 5 bases at V and 2 bases at J, with 12 bases in the middle. This CDR3 is built from 15 residues. The CDR3 region has the DNA TGTGCCACCAGTGGGGGCAGGGATGGCAATCAGCCCCAGCATTTT. It specifies CATSGGRDGNQPQHF.

The rearrangement uses TRBV7-9 and TRBJ2-4; D unclear. The V end lost 4 bases, the J end lost 9 bases, and 25 bases lay between the germline ends. The CDR3 spans 17 residues. Germline V gene lookup returns CDR1 SEHNR and CDR2 FQNEAQ (reference sequence). The CDR3 region has the DNA TGTGCCAGCAGCTCAACAAAGGACCAGGCGAAATACGCCATTCAGTACTTC. This codes for CASSSTKDQAKYAIQYF.